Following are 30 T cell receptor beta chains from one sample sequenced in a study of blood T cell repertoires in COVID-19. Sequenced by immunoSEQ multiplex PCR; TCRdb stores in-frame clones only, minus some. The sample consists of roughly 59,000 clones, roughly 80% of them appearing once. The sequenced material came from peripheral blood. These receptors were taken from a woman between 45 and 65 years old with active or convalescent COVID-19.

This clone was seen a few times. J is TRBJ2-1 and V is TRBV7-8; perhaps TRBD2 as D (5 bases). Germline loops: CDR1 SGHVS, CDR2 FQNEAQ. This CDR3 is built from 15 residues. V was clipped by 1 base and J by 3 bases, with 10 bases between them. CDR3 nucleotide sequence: TGTGCCAGCAGCTTAGAAGCCCGGGGCTACAATGAGCAGTTCTTC. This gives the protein CASSLEARGYNEQFF.

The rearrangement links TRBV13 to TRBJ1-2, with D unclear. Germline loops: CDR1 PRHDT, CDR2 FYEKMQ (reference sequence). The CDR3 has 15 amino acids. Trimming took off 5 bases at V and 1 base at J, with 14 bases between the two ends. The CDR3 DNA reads TGTGCCAGCAGCCCCTCGGGGAGGGTTAACTATGGCTACACCTTC. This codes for CASSPSGRVNYGYTF.

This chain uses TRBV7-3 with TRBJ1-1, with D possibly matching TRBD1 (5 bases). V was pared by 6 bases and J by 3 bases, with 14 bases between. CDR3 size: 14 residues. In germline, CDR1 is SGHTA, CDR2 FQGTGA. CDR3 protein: CASRPAPGYTEAFF. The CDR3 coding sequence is TGTGCCAGCAGGCCAGCCCCAGGGTACACTGAAGCTTTCTTT.

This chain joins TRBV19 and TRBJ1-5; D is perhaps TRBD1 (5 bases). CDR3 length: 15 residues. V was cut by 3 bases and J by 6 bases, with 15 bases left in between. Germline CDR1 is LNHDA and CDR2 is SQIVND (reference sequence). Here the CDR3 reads CASSMRPGQGQPQHF. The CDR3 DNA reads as TGTGCCAGTAGTATGAGGCCTGGGCAGGGTCAGCCCCAGCATTTT.

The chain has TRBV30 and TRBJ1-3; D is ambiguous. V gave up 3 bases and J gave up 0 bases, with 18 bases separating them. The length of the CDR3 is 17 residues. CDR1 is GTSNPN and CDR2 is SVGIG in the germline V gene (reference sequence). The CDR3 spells CAWSPPPTIVSGNTIYF. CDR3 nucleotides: TGTGCCTGGAGCCCTCCCCCGACAATCGTCTCTGGAAACACCATATATTTT.

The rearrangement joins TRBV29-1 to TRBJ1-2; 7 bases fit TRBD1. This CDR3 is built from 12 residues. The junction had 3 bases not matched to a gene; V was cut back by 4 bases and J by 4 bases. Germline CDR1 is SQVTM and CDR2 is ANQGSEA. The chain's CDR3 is CSVGDRAYGYTF. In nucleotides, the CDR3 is TGCAGCGTTGGAGACAGGGCCTATGGCTACACCTTC.

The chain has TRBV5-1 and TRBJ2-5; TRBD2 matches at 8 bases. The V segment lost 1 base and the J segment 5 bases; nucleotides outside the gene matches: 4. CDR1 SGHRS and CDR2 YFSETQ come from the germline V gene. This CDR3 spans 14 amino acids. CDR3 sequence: CASSLREGRETQYF. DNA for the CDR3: TGCGCCAGCAGCTTGCGGGAGGGGAGGGAGACCCAGTACTTC.

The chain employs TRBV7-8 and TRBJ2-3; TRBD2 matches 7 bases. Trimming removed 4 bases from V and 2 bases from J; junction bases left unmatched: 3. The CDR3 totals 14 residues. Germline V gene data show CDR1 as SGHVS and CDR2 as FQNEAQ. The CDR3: CASSSGLVTDTQYF. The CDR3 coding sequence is TGTGCCAGCAGCTCCGGACTAGTCACAGATACGCAGTATTTT.

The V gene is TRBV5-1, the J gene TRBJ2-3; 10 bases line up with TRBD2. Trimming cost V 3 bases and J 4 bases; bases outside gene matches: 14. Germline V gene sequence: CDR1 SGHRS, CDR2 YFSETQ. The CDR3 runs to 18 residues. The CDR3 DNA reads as TGCGCCAGCAGCTCGCCAGGGGGGCTAGCGGGAGTGGCAGATACGCAGTATTTT. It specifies CASSSPGGLAGVADTQYF. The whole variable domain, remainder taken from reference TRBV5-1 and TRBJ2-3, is KAGVTQTPRYLIKTRGQQVTLSCSPISGHRSVSWYQQTPGQGLQFLFEYFSETQRNKGNFPGRFSGRQFSNSRSEMNVSTLELGDSALYLCASSSPGGLAGVADTQYFGPGTRLTVL.

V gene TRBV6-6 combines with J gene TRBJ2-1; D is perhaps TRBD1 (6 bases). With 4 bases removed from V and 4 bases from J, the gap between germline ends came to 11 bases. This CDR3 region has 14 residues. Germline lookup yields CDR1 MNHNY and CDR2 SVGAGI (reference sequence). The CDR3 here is CASSFGTLYNEQFF. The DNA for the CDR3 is TGTGCCAGCAGTTTCGGGACACTTTACAATGAGCAGTTCTTC.

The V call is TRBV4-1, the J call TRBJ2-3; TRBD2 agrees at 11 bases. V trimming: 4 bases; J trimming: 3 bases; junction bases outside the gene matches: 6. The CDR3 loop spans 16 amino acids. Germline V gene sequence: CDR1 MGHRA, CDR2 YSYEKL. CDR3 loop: CASSLNSGRGTDTQYF. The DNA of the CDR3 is TGCGCCAGCAGCCTGAATAGCGGGAGGGGGACAGATACGCAGTATTTT.

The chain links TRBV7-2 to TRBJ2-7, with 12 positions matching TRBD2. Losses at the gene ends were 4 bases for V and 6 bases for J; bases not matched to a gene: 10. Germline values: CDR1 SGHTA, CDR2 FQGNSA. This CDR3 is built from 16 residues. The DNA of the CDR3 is TGTGCCAGCAGCTCCCCCCCTAGCGGGAGGGCGGGCGAGCAGTACTTC. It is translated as CASSSPPSGRAGEQYF.

The DNA for the CDR3 is TGTGCCAGCCAGACAGGGACAAGAGATACCCAGTACTTC. Translating it yields CASQTGTRDTQYF. V is TRBV18 and J is TRBJ2-5, with 7 bases identical to TRBD1. V lost 8 bases and J lost 8; bases outside the gene matches: 11. Germline lookup yields CDR1 KGHSH and CDR2 LQKENI. This CDR3 region has 13 residues.

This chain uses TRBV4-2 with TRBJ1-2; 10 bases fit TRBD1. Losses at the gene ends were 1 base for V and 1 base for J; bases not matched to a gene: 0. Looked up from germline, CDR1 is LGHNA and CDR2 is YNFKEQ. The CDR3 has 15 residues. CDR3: CASSQGTGGNYGYTF. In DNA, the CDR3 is TGTGCCAGCAGCCAAGGGACAGGGGGTAACTATGGCTACACCTTC.

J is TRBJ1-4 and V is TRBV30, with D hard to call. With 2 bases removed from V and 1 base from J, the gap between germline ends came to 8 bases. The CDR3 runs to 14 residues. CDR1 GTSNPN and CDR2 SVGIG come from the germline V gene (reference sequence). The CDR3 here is CAWSTGRTNEKLFF. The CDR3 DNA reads TGTGCCTGGAGTACGGGGAGAACTAATGAAAAACTGTTTTTT.

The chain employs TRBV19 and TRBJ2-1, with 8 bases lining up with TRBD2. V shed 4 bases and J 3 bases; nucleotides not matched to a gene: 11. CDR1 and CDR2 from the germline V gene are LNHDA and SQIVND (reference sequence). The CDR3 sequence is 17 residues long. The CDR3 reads CASSTHSGKSNYNEQFF. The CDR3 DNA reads TGTGCCAGTAGTACTCATAGCGGGAAGTCGAACTACAATGAGCAGTTCTTC.

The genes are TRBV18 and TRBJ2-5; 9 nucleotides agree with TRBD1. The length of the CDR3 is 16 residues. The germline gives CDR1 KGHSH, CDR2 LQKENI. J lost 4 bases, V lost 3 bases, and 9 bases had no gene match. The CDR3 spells CASSPTTGGAGETQYF. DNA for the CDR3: TGTGCCAGCTCACCCACGACAGGGGGAGCGGGAGAGACCCAGTACTTC.

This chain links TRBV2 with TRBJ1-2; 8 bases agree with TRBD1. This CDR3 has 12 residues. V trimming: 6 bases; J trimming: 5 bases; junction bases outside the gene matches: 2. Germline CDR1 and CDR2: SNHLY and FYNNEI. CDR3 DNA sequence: TGTGCCAGCAGCAGGGGGCAGTATGGCTACACCTTC. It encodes CASSRGQYGYTF.

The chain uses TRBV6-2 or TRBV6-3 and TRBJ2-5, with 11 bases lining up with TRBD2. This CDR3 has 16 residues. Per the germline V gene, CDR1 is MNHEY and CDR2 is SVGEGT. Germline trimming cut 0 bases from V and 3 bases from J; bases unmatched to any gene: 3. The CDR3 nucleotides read TGTGCCAGCAGTTACTCGGGACTAGCGGAGAAAGAGACCCAGTACTTC. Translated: CASSYSGLAEKETQYF.

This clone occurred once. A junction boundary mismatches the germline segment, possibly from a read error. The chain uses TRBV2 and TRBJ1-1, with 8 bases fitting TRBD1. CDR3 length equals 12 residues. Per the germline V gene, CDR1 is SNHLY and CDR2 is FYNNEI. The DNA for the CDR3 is TGCGCAGTGGACAGGGCGAACACTGAAGCTTTCTTT. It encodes CAVDRANTEAFF. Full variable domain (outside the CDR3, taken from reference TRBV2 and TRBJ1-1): EPEVTQTPSHQVTQMGQEVILRCVPISNHLYFYWYRQILGQKVEFLVSFYNNEISEKSEIFDDQFSVERPDGSNFTLKIRSTKLEDSAMYFCAVDRANTEAFFGQGTRLTVV.

CDR3 in DNA: TGTGCCAGCAGCTTAGCGCCACGGACAGGGGGCTTAGGTGAGCAGTTCTTC. It translates to CASSLAPRTGGLGEQFF. The chain is built from TRBV7-2 and TRBJ2-1; TRBD1 matches 11 bases. J was trimmed by 9 bases and V by 0 bases; bases with no gene match: 10. Germline loops: CDR1 SGHTA, CDR2 FQGNSA. CDR3 length equals 17 residues.

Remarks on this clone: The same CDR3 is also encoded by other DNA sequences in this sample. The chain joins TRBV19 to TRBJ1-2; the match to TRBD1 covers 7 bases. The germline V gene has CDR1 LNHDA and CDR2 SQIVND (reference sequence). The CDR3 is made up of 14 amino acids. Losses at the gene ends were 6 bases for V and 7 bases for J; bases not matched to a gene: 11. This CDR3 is CASSGQGGRSGYTF. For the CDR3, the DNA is TGTGCCAGTAGCGGGCAGGGGGGTCGGAGTGGCTACACCTTC. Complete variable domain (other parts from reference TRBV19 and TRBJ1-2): DGGITQSPKYLFRKEGQNVTLSCEQNLNHDAMYWYRQDPGQGLRLIYYSQIVNDFQKGDIAEGYSVSREKKESFPLTVTSAQKNPTAFYLCASSGQGGRSGYTFGSGTRLTVV.

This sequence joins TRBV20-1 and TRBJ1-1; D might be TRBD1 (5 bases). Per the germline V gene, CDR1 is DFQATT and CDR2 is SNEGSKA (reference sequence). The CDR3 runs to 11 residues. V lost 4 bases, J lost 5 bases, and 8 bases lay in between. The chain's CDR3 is CSATGETEAFF. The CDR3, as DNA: TGCAGTGCTACGGGGGAAACTGAAGCTTTCTTT.

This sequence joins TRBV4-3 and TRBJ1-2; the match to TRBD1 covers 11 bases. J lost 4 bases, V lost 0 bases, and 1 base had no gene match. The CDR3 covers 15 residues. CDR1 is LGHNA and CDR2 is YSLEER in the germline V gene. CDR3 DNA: TGCGCCAGCAGCCAAGAAGGGACAGGGGGCTATGGCTACACCTTC. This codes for CASSQEGTGGYGYTF.

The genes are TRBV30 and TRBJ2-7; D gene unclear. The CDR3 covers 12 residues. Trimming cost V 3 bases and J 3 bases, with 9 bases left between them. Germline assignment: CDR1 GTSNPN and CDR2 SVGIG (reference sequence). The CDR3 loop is CAWRGAYYEQYF. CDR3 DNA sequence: TGTGCCTGGAGGGGCGCCTACTACGAGCAGTACTTC.

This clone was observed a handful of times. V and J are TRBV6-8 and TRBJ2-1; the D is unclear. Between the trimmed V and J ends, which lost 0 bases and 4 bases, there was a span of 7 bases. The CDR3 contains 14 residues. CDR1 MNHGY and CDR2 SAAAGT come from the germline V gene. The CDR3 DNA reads TGTGCCAGCAGTTACTCTACACCTTACAATGAGCAGTTCTTC. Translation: CASSYSTPYNEQFF.

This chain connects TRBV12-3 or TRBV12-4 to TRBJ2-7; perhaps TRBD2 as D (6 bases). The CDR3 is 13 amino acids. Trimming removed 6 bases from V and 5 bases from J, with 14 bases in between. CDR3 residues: CASSPGAGHEQYF. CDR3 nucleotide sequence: TGTGCCAGCAGCCCCGGGGCGGGGCACGAGCAGTACTTC.

CDR3 loop: CAISPDTGGGPLYNEQFF. The DNA for the CDR3 is TGTGCCATCAGCCCTGACACTGGCGGGGGCCCTCTATACAATGAGCAGTTCTTC. The chain recombines TRBV10-3 with TRBJ2-1, with D maybe TRBD2 (7 bases). Germline loops: CDR1 ENHRY, CDR2 SYGVKD. Trimming removed 6 bases at V and 4 bases at J, with 25 bases between. The CDR3 has 18 amino acids.

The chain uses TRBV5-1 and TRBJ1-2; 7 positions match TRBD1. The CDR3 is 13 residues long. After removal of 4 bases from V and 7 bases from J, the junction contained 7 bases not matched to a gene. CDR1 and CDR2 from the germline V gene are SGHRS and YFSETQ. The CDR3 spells CASSPDRARGYTF. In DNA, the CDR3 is TGCGCCAGCAGCCCTGACAGGGCCCGTGGCTACACCTTC. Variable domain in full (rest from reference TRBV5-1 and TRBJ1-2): KAGVTQTPRYLIKTRGQQVTLSCSPISGHRSVSWYQQTPGQGLQFLFEYFSETQRNKGNFPGRFSGRQFSNSRSEMNVSTLELGDSALYLCASSPDRARGYTFGSGTRLTVV.

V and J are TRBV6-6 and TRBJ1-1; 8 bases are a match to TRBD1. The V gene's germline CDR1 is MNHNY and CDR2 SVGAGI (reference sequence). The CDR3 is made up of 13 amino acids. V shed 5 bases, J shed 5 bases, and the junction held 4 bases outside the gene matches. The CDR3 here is CASSQGARTEAFF. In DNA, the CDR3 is TGTGCCAGCAGTCAGGGGGCAAGAACTGAAGCTTTCTTT.